Following are 7 T cell receptor beta chains from one sample sequenced in a study of T cells in Graves' hyperthyroidism and ophthalmopathy. Authors of the study amplified TCR beta CDR3 regions from RNA transcripts. The TCR CDR3 was amplified in a first-round RT-PCR using the HTBI primer set. Using its own MiXCR run on the multiplex PCR reads, TCRdb lists one record per CDR3 protein. The profile shows about 250,000 distinct CDR3 sequences, over 20% of them singletons. The sequencing sample was made of blood. The source of these receptors is a woman aged 40-49 years with Graves' ophthalmopathy.

The table lists this clonotype with many counts. The chain couples TRBV30 to TRBJ1-2, with 8 bases fitting TRBD1. J lost 4 bases, V lost 4 bases, and 2 bases had no gene match. Germline CDR1 GTSNPN, CDR2 SVGIG (reference sequence). The CDR3 is made up of 12 amino acids. The CDR3 sequence is CAWTGTGYGYTF. In DNA, the CDR3 is TGTGCCTGGACAGGGACAGGCTATGGCTACACCTTC.

This clonotype was seen ten or more times. The chain couples TRBV28 to TRBJ2-2; 10 bases map to TRBD2. This CDR3 is built from 16 residues. The germline V gene encodes CDR1 MDHEN and CDR2 SYDVKM. Losses at the gene ends were 6 bases for V and 1 base for J; bases not matched to a gene: 5. The CDR3 region has the DNA TGTGCCAGCAGACCCTGGACTAGCGGGAACACCGGGGAGCTGTTTTTT. Its translation: CASRPWTSGNTGELFF. The full variable domain, rest sourced from reference TRBV28 and TRBJ2-2, is DVKVTQSSRYLVKRTGEKVFLECVQDMDHENMFWYRQDPGLGLRLIYFSYDVKMKEKGDIPEGYSVSREKKERFSLILESASTNQTSMYLCASRPWTSGNTGELFFGEGSRLTVL.

The CDR3 spells CASKSNGAGELFF. As DNA, the CDR3 is TGTGCCAGCAAATCAAACGGCGCCGGGGAGCTGTTTTTT. The V and J genes are TRBV12-3 or TRBV12-4 and TRBJ2-2; unclear D gene. This CDR3 spans 13 amino acids. V dropped 7 bases and J dropped 6 bases, with 12 bases sitting between them.

The J gene is TRBJ1-1, the V gene TRBV2, with D unresolved. The ends were cut back, 6 bases at V and 2 bases at J, with 10 bases in the middle. The CDR3 runs to 13 residues. Germline values: CDR1 SNHLY, CDR2 FYNNEI. The CDR3 protein is CASRDQANTEAFF. The CDR3 nucleotides are TGTGCCAGCAGAGATCAAGCTAACACTGAAGCTTTCTTT.

This clonotype was recorded at least ten times. CDR3 nucleotides: TGTGCCAGCAGTTTAACGGGACAGGTGAATTCACCCCTCCACTTT. Translating gives CASSLTGQVNSPLHF. V gene TRBV27 combines with J gene TRBJ1-6; 8 bases agree with TRBD1. Germline-derived CDR1 and CDR2 are MNHEY and SMNVEV (reference sequence). V was clipped by 2 bases and J by 7 bases; unmatched bases: 4. The CDR3 covers 15 residues.

This clonotype was recorded many times. The CDR3 here is CASSQVLAGVNEQYF. The CDR3 DNA reads as TGTGCCAGCAGCCAAGTACTAGCGGGAGTTAACGAGCAGTACTTC. V gene TRBV4-2 combines with J gene TRBJ2-7; 11 bases align to TRBD2. The CDR3 loop spans 15 amino acids. Per the germline V gene, CDR1 is LGHNA and CDR2 is YNFKEQ. After removal of 1 base from V and 5 bases from J, the junction contained 4 bases not matched to a gene.

This clonotype was observed many times. The chain is built from TRBV6-2 or TRBV6-3 and TRBJ2-5; the match to TRBD2 covers 14 bases. The CDR3 loop spans 15 amino acids. With V trimmed by 8 bases and J by 2 bases, 4 bases remained unmatched. In germline, CDR1 is MNHEY, CDR2 SVGEGT. The CDR3 reads CASYGLAGGQETQYF. CDR3 DNA: TGTGCCAGCTACGGACTAGCGGGAGGTCAAGAGACCCAGTACTTC.